This T cell receptor beta chain was found in a study of regulatory T cells in long-lasting Graves disease. Both iRepertoire HTBI primers and Arm-PCR of CDR3 regions were used to build the TCR beta libraries. TCRdb called the multiplex PCR reads again in MiXCR, with one record for every CDR3 protein. This table holds about 620,000 distinct CDR3 sequences, roughly 16% found once. This clonotype was recorded many times. Its specificity is unknown. Study-wide results and limits: Persistent disease showed a preference for TRBV28, TRBJ1-2 and TRBJ2-5.

Regarding time point: newly diagnosed GD, antithyroid drugs for less than 3 months. PBMCs provided the RNA from which the TCR library was made. The V segment lost 3 bases and the J segment 5 bases; nucleotides outside the gene matches: 4. CDR3 length: 14 residues. Per germline, CDR1 MDHEN and CDR2 SYDVKM. This sample was shared with a second study, whose subject was T cells in Graves' hyperthyroidism and ophthalmopathy. That source reports: Initially, a first-round RT-PCR of the TCR CDR3 employed the HTBI primer set.

The chain links TRBV28 to TRBJ1-2; TRBD1 matches 9 bases. Sample: peripheral blood mononuclear cells (PBMCs), taken at new diagnosis, from a patient treated with antithyroid drugs. The TCR originated in a woman aged 25 to 39 with Graves disease. The CDR3 protein is CASSFVGQGYGYTF. The CDR3 region has the DNA TGTGCCAGCAGTTTCGTGGGACAGGGTTATGGCTACACCTTC.